One sample yielded the 25 T cell receptor beta chains listed below, sequenced in a study of brain T cells in children with intractable seizures. Time point indicated: blood from clinic visit 5 months post-surgery; TSC patient then seizure free. The table came from immunoSEQ multiplex PCR; TCRdb's copy has only in-frame clones and leaves some out. The sample lists about 340,000 clones; over 90% were seen once. The sample consisted of peripheral blood, taken about 5 months after surgery. The receptors derive from a boy under two years old with tuberous sclerosis and intractable seizures.

The chain combines TRBV3-1 (or the pseudogene TRBV3-2) with TRBJ1-2, with TRBD1 as a possible D gene (6 bases). The CDR3 is 15 amino acids. Trimming stripped 1 base from V and 4 bases from J, with 13 bases between. Germline V gene sequence: CDR1 LGHDT, CDR2 YNNKEL (reference sequence). DNA for the CDR3: TGTGCCAGCAGCCAAGGACGGGGGGCGGTCTATGGCTACACCTTC. It translates to CASSQGRGAVYGYTF.

This clone occurred once. The V call is TRBV7-8, the J call TRBJ2-2, with TRBD2 matching over 9 bases. V lost 2 bases to trimming and J lost 2 bases; unmatched junction nucleotides: 12. The germline gives CDR1 SGHVS, CDR2 FQNEAQ. The CDR3 has 19 amino acids. The CDR3 protein is CASSLTRIAGVPNTGELFF. Here the CDR3 DNA reads TGTGCCAGCAGCTTAACCCGAATAGCGGGGGTCCCCAACACCGGGGAGCTGTTTTTT.

The CDR3 DNA follows: TGTGCCAGCTCCTCTCAGGGACTAGCGACAGATACGCAGTATTTT. Protein: CASSSQGLATDTQYF. The V call is TRBV18, the J call TRBJ2-3; 10 bases line up with TRBD2. The CDR3 spans 15 residues. The V segment lost 6 bases and the J segment 3 bases; nucleotides outside the gene matches: 6. Germline CDR1 is KGHSH and CDR2 is LQKENI. Full variable domain (missing parts from reference TRBV18 and TRBJ2-3): NAGVMQNPRHLVRRRGQEARLRCSPMKGHSHVYWYRQLPEEGLKFMVYLQKENIIDESGMPKERFSAEFPKEGPSILRIQQVVRGDSAAYFCASSSQGLATDTQYFGPGTRLTVL.

The rearrangement uses TRBV3-1 (or the pseudogene TRBV3-2) and TRBJ1-6; no definite D call. This CDR3 contains 13 residues. The V end was cut by 4 bases, the J end by 10 bases, with 11 bases between. Germline lookup yields CDR1 LGHDT and CDR2 YNNKEL (reference sequence). CDR3 nucleotide sequence: TGTGCCAGCAGCCGGGTGGTTGACTCACCCCTCCACTTT. This encodes CASSRVVDSPLHF.

CDR3 nucleotides: TGTGCCAGCAGAGGGGACAGTTCCCCCGAGCAGTACTTC. This codes for CASRGDSSPEQYF. This chain uses TRBV6-5 with TRBJ2-7; 7 bases are a match to TRBD1. Germline V CDR1 and CDR2: MNHEY, SVGAGI. Germline trimming cut 6 bases from V and 6 bases from J; bases unmatched to any gene: 8. This CDR3 comprises 13 residues.

This chain uses TRBV6-1 with TRBJ2-1; TRBD2 agrees at 9 bases. In germline, CDR1 is MNHNS, CDR2 SASEGT. The CDR3 consists of 13 residues. J lost 7 bases, V lost 2 bases, and 0 bases had no gene match. CDR3: CASSELAGNEQFF. CDR3 coding DNA: TGTGCCAGCAGTGAACTAGCGGGAAATGAGCAGTTCTTC.

The chain combines TRBV3-1 (or the pseudogene TRBV3-2) with TRBJ2-7, with 11 bases fitting TRBD2. The CDR3 is 18 residues long. CDR1 is LGHDT, CDR2 YNNKEL, per germline (reference sequence). J gave up 0 bases and V 0 bases, and 7 bases lay outside the gene matches. This chain's CDR3 is CASSQDWLAGGPSYEQYF. The CDR3 DNA sequence: TGTGCCAGCAGCCAAGATTGGCTAGCGGGGGGTCCCTCCTACGAGCAGTACTTC.

V gene TRBV10-3 combines with J gene TRBJ2-5; D call uncertain. The CDR3 extends over 12 amino acids. Between the trimmed V and J ends, which lost 3 bases and 5 bases, there was a span of 7 bases. The germline CDR1 and CDR2 sequences are ENHRY and SYGVKD. For the CDR3, the DNA is TGTGCCATCAGTGATGGTATGGAGACCCAGTACTTC. Its protein is CAISDGMETQYF.

The chain recombines TRBV24-1 with TRBJ2-5, with D tentatively TRBD2 (5 bases). In germline, CDR1 is KGHDR, CDR2 SFDVKD. The CDR3 extends over 17 amino acids. Trimming removed 3 bases at V and 0 bases at J, with 16 bases between. Here the CDR3 DNA reads TGTGCCACCAGTGATAGGTTTGAGGGAATTGACCAAGAGACCCAGTACTTC. Translation gives CATSDRFEGIDQETQYF.

The chain uses TRBV7-9 and TRBJ1-4; D is unresolved. Germline V gives CDR1 SEHNR, CDR2 FQNEAQ (reference sequence). V shed 1 base and J shed 7 bases, with 10 bases lying between them. This CDR3 comprises 14 residues. CDR3 loop: CASSLGQDSEKLFF. In DNA, the CDR3 is TGTGCCAGCAGCTTAGGCCAGGATAGTGAAAAACTGTTTTTT.

The V gene is TRBV30, the J gene TRBJ2-2, with 7 positions matching TRBD2. Germline loops: CDR1 GTSNPN, CDR2 SVGIG (reference sequence). This CDR3 region has 13 residues. V shed 5 bases, J shed 7 bases, and the junction held 7 bases outside the gene matches. DNA for the CDR3: TGTGCCTGGGGCGCCCCGGGGGGCGGGGAGCTGTTTTTT. Protein product: CAWGAPGGGELFF. Filled out from reference TRBV30 and TRBJ2-2, the complete variable domain reads SQTIHQWPATLVQPVGSPLSLECTVEGTSNPNLYWYRQAAGRGLQLLFYSVGIGQISSEVPQNLSASRPQDRQFILSSKKLLLSDSGFYLCAWGAPGGGELFFGEGSRLTVL.

This clone has a single count. The rearrangement uses TRBV19 and TRBJ2-2; no clear D. CDR3 length: 16 residues. V was cut by 3 bases and J by 5 bases, with 16 bases left in between. Looked up from germline, CDR1 is LNHDA and CDR2 is SQIVND (reference sequence). As DNA, the CDR3 is TGTGCCAGTAGTATTCAAAGGGTTGGTGGTACCGGGGAGCTGTTTTTT. Translated, it gives CASSIQRVGGTGELFF.

This clone appeared a few times. The chain is built from TRBV5-4 and TRBJ2-7; D is unresolved. In germline, CDR1 is SGHNT, CDR2 YYREEE (reference sequence). The CDR3 loop spans 13 amino acids. V gave up 5 bases and J gave up 2 bases, with 11 bases separating them. In nucleotides, the CDR3 is TGTGCCAGCAGTCGGACCGGAGCCTACGAGCAGTACTTC. Its protein is CASSRTGAYEQYF.

This clone occurred a few times. For the CDR3, the DNA is TGTGCCAGCAGCTCGGACGGATTGAATTCACCCCTCCACTTT. Protein: CASSSDGLNSPLHF. The gene calls are TRBV7-3 and TRBJ1-6; no clear D gene. This CDR3 region has 14 residues. V was trimmed by 4 bases and J by 7 bases, leaving 11 bases between them. Germline CDR1 is SGHTA and CDR2 is FQGTGA.

On this clone: The same CDR3 can be traced to other DNA sequences in this sample. The chain links TRBV12-3 or TRBV12-4 to TRBJ1-2; TRBD1 might be the D (5 bases). The CDR3 spans 12 residues. V dropped 4 bases and J dropped 5 bases, with 8 bases sitting between them. The CDR3, as DNA: TGTGCCAGCAGTTCTCCAGGGTATGGCTACACCTTC. This codes for CASSSPGYGYTF.

The CDR3 DNA follows: TGTGCCAGCAGTTGGGTTCTAGCGTCCGAGCAGTACTTC. Translating it yields CASSWVLASEQYF. This chain joins TRBV28 and TRBJ2-7, with D tentatively TRBD2 (6 bases). There are 13 residues in the CDR3. Deletions cut 4 bases from V and 6 bases from J, with 13 bases between. Germline assignment: CDR1 MDHEN and CDR2 SYDVKM.

This clone has just one count. The CDR3 DNA reads as TGTGCCAGCAGTCCCGGGGGGACTGGAAACACCATATATTTT. Protein: CASSPGGTGNTIYF. The chain is built from TRBV27 and TRBJ1-3; a possible D gene is TRBD1 (5 bases). V dropped 5 bases and J dropped 2 bases, with 10 bases sitting between them. Germline assignment: CDR1 MNHEY and CDR2 SMNVEV (reference sequence). The CDR3 loop spans 14 amino acids.

The chain recombines TRBV6-4 with TRBJ2-3; 8 bases line up with TRBD2. The CDR3 runs to 14 residues. Germline loops: CDR1 MRHNA, CDR2 SNTAGT. J lost 4 bases, V lost 3 bases, and 3 bases had no gene match. Here the CDR3 reads CASSETGGPDTQYF. In DNA, the CDR3 is TGTGCCAGCAGTGAAACGGGGGGGCCAGATACGCAGTATTTT.

The chain joins TRBV7-9 to TRBJ1-5; D is possibly TRBD1 (6 bases). Germline CDR1 reads SEHNR; CDR2 reads FQNEAQ (reference sequence). V dropped 5 bases and J dropped 7 bases, with 15 bases sitting between them. This CDR3 region has 14 residues. The DNA for the CDR3 is TGTGCCAGCAGCCCAGCACAGGGTGAGCAGCCCCAGCATTTT. Translation gives CASSPAQGEQPQHF.

The chain joins TRBV9 to TRBJ1-2, with TRBD1 matching over 8 bases. With 0 bases clipped from V and 8 bases from J, the junction kept 15 bases outside the gene matches. CDR1 and CDR2 (germline): SGDLS, YYNGEE. The length of the CDR3 is 17 residues. The DNA for the CDR3 is TGTGCCAGCAGCGTAGGTCTGCGGGGGGACAGGTGGGAAGGCTACACCTTC. This gives the protein CASSVGLRGDRWEGYTF.

The chain links TRBV9 to TRBJ1-1, with a tentative D call TRBD1 (5 bases). The CDR3 is 13 amino acids. V gave up 2 bases and J gave up 7 bases, with 12 bases separating them. Germline CDR1 and CDR2: SGDLS and YYNGEE. In DNA, the CDR3 is TGTGCCAGCAGCGTCACCGGGGCCGGTGAAGCTTTCTTT. This translates into CASSVTGAGEAFF.

The genes are TRBV9 and TRBJ2-7; 10 nucleotides align to TRBD2. Germline CDR1 is SGDLS and CDR2 is YYNGEE. V lost 2 bases to trimming and J lost 0 bases; unmatched junction nucleotides: 2. This CDR3 has 15 residues. The DNA of the CDR3 is TGTGCCAGCAGCGTCTCTAGCGGGAGCTCCTACGAGCAGTACTTC. Amino acids: CASSVSSGSSYEQYF. The full variable domain, in which reference TRBV9 and TRBJ2-7 provide the parts outside the CDR3, is DSGVTQTPKHLITATGQRVTLRCSPRSGDLSVYWYQQSLDQGLQFLIQYYNGEERAKGNILERFSAQQFPDLHSELNLSSLELGDSALYFCASSVSSGSSYEQYFGPGTRLTVT.

The gene calls are TRBV14 and TRBJ1-1; unclear D gene. The ends were cut back, 2 bases at V and 7 bases at J, with 14 bases in the middle. The CDR3 spans 14 residues. CDR1 and CDR2 from the germline V gene are SGHDN and FVKESK. For the CDR3, the DNA is TGTGCCAGCAGCCAATCAAGGGAGATTAGTGAAGCTTTCTTT. Protein product: CASSQSREISEAFF.

The rearrangement uses TRBV7-9 and TRBJ2-7; TRBD2 might be the D (6 bases). There are 13 residues in the CDR3. Germline CDR1 is SEHNR and CDR2 is FQNEAQ (reference sequence). The V gene lost 5 bases and the J gene lost 4 bases, with 12 bases spanning the gap. This CDR3 reads CASSPPRGYEQYF. In DNA, the CDR3 is TGTGCCAGCAGCCCCCCCCGGGGGTACGAGCAGTACTTC.

The rearrangement joins TRBV9 to TRBJ1-1; D may be TRBD1 (5 bases). Trimming cost V 3 bases and J 1 base, with 16 bases left between them. The germline gives CDR1 SGDLS, CDR2 YYNGEE. This CDR3 spans 16 amino acids. The CDR3 DNA is TGTGCCAGCAGCGGGAGGGACGATCCCGAGAACACTGAAGCTTTCTTT. Its protein product is CASSGRDDPENTEAFF.